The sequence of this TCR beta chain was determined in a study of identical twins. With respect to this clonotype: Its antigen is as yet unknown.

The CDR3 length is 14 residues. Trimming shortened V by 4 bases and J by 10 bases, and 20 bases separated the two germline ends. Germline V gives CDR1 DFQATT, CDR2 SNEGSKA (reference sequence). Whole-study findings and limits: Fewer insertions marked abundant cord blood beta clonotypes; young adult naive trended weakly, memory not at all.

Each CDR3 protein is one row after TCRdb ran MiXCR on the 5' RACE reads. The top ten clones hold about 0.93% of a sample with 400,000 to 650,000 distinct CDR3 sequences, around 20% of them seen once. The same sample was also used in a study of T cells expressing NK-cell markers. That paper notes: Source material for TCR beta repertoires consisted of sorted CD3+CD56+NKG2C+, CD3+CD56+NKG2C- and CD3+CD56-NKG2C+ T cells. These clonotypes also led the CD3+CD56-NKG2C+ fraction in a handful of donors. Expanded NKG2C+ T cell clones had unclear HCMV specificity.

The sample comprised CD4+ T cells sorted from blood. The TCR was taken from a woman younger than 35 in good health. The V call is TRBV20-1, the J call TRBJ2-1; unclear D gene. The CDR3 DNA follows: TGCAGTGCTATCCCCGCGGCTGAGCCGGAGGAGCAGTTCTTC. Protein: CSAIPAAEPEEQFF.